Each of the 10 T cell receptor beta chains below was sequenced from the same sample in a study of shared clonotypes between healthy human individuals (TCRdb year 2020). CD8 naive samples were obtained by positive selection for CCR7 among CD45RO-negative cells, yielding a CD45RA+CCR7+ population from which TemRA cells were excluded. Library preparation employed the immunoSEQ multiplex PCR assay. Imported from immuneACCESS, the table was reduced by TCRdb to in-frame sequences with V and J called. These copies leave out some clones; in studies compared against another copy, an unresolved V gene accounts for under half, and the cause of the remainder is not known. For this sample the table gives 750,000 to 1,000,000 clones, of which over 90% were detected only once. The top ten hold 20% to 30% of the sample. The sample taken for sequencing was naive CD8+ T cells sorted from blood. The cell subset or site label for this specimen denotes: CD45RA+CCR7+. Receptors originate from a man aged 25 to 40 in good health.

The gene calls are TRBV2 and TRBJ1-1; D unresolved. The germline gives CDR1 SNHLY, CDR2 FYNNEI. This CDR3 is built from 15 residues. Deletions cut 3 bases from V and 1 base from J, with 12 bases between. Written as DNA, the CDR3 is TGTGCCAGCAGTGAGGGCCCCTCGGGGAACACTGAAGCTTTCTTT. Its translation is CASSEGPSGNTEAFF.

This clone is a singleton in its sample. The genes are TRBV27 and TRBJ2-7; 10 bases map to TRBD2. CDR1 MNHEY and CDR2 SMNVEV come from the germline V gene (reference sequence). The CDR3 consists of 16 residues. Losses at the gene ends were 4 bases for V and 7 bases for J; bases not matched to a gene: 13. CDR3 DNA: TGTGCCAGCAGTTCAACTCCTAGCGGGAGTAGAGTTGAGCAGTACTTC. Its protein product is CASSSTPSGSRVEQYF.

This clone was seen just once. The rearrangement links TRBV25-1 to TRBJ1-5; D might be TRBD1 (6 bases). The CDR3 covers 14 residues. Germline-derived CDR1 and CDR2 are MGHDK and SYGVNS. V was clipped by 1 base and J by 4 bases, with 8 bases between them. The CDR3 DNA reads as TGTGCCAGCAGTGAATTAGGGGGTAATCAGCCCCAGCATTTT. Encoded protein: CASSELGGNQPQHF. The entire variable domain, with the rest obtained from reference TRBV25-1 and TRBJ1-5, is as follows: EADIYQTPRYLVIGTGKKITLECSQTMGHDKMYWYQQDPGMELHLIHYSYGVNSTEKGDLSSESTVSRIRTEHFPLTLESARPSHTSQYLCASSELGGNQPQHFGDGTRLSIL.

The chain is built from TRBV5-5 and TRBJ2-7; D possibly matches TRBD1 or TRBD2 (6 bases each). This CDR3 region has 14 residues. CDR1 is SGHKS, CDR2 YYEKEE, per germline (reference sequence). The V and J ends lost 2 bases and 1 base respectively, with 10 bases between them. The CDR3 DNA sequence: TGTGCCAGCAGCTTAGGGGGGCAATCCTACGAGCAGTACTTC. Translating gives CASSLGGQSYEQYF. The entire variable domain, with the rest obtained from reference TRBV5-5 and TRBJ2-7, is as follows: DAGVTQSPTHLIKTRGQQVTLRCSPISGHKSVSWYQQVLGQGPQFIFQYYEKEERGRGNFPDRFSARQFPNYSSELNVNALLLGDSALYLCASSLGGQSYEQYFGPGTRLTVT.

With respect to this clone: The limits of the CDR3 on the DNA are not certain, so only TCRdb's listed CDR3 is given. The chain combines TRBV21-1 with TRBJ2-7; the table assigns TRBD2, which was not confirmed against the DNA. TRBV21-1 is an annotated pseudogene. The CDR3 spans 16 residues, counting both ends. Here the CDR3 reads CASSKGVGNGSYEQYF.

This clone was seen a single time. This chain links TRBV5-4 with TRBJ2-5; D is ambiguous. Germline loops: CDR1 SGHNT, CDR2 YYREEE (reference sequence). The CDR3 is made up of 17 amino acids. The germline V and J ends were trimmed by 3 bases and 5 bases, with 23 bases remaining between them. The CDR3 bases are TGTGCCAGCAGCTCGACCTCCGAAATAGAGTTAATGGAGACCCAGTACTTC. Amino acids: CASSSTSEIELMETQYF. Full variable domain (remainder filled in from reference TRBV5-4 and TRBJ2-5): ETGVTQSPTHLIKTRGQQVTLRCSSQSGHNTVSWYQQALGQGPQFIFQYYREEENGRGNFPPRFSGLQFPNYSSELNVNALELDDSALYLCASSSTSEIELMETQYFGPGTRLLVL.

This clone has just a few counts. This chain uses TRBV2 with TRBJ2-7; weak D call: TRBD2 (5 bases). The CDR3 has 17 amino acids. V was trimmed by 3 bases and J by 2 bases, leaving 20 bases between them. The germline V gene has CDR1 SNHLY and CDR2 FYNNEI. As DNA, the CDR3 is TGTGCCAGCAGTGATGTCCGAGTAACCGGGGTCACCTACGAGCAGTACTTC. Its protein product is CASSDVRVTGVTYEQYF.

This chain connects TRBV28 to TRBJ2-3; 7 positions agree with TRBD2. The CDR3 runs 17 residues. V was clipped by 6 bases and J by 2 bases; unmatched bases: 14. Germline lookup yields CDR1 MDHEN and CDR2 SYDVKM. CDR3 protein: CASSPVWAGVYTDTQYF. CDR3 in DNA: TGTGCCAGCAGCCCCGTATGGGCGGGAGTTTACACAGATACGCAGTATTTT.

In regard to this clone: A junction end diverges from the germline sequence, so it may reflect a read error. The chain recombines TRBV7-7 with TRBJ2-7; D unclear. The CDR3 is made up of 13 amino acids. Germline CDR1 SSHAT, CDR2 FNYEAQ (reference sequence). Written as DNA, the CDR3 is TGTGCTAGCAGCTTAGAACTATTACACGAGCAGTACTTC. Amino acid sequence: CASSLELLHEQYF.

This sequence joins TRBV6-5 and TRBJ2-2; D not resolved. Trimming stripped 2 bases from V and 10 bases from J, with 14 bases between. Germline V gives CDR1 MNHEY, CDR2 SVGAGI. This CDR3 contains 14 residues. The CDR3 loop is CASSYVVAGSELFF. In DNA, the CDR3 is TGTGCCAGCAGTTACGTGGTGGCTGGGTCGGAGCTGTTTTTT.